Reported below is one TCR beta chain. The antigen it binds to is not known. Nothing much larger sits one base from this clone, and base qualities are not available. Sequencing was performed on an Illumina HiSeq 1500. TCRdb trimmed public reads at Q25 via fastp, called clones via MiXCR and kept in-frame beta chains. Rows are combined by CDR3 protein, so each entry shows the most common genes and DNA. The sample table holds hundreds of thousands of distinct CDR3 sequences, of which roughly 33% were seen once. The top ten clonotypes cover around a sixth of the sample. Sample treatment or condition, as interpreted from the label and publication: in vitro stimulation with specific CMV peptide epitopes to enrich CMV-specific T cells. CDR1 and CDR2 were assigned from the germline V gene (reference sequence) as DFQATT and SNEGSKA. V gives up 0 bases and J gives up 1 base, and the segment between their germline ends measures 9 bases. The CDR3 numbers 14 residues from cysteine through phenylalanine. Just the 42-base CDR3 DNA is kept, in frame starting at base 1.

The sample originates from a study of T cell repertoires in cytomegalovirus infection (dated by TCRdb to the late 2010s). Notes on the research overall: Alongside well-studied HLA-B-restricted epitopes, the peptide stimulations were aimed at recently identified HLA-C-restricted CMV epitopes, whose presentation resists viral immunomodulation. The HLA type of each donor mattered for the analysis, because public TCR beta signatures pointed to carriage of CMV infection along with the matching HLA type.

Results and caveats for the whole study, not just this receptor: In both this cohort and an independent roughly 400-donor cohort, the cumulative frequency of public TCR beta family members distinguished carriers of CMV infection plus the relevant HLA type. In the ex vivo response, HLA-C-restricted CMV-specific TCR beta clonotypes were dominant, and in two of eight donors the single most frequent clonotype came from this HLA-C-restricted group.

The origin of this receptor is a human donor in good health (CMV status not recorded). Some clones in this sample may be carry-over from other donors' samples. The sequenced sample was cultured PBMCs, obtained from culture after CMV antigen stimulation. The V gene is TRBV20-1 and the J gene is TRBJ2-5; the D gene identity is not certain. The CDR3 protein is CSAREGTGQETQYF. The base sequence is TGCAGTGCTAGAGAAGGAACGGGCCAAGAGACCCAGTACTTC.